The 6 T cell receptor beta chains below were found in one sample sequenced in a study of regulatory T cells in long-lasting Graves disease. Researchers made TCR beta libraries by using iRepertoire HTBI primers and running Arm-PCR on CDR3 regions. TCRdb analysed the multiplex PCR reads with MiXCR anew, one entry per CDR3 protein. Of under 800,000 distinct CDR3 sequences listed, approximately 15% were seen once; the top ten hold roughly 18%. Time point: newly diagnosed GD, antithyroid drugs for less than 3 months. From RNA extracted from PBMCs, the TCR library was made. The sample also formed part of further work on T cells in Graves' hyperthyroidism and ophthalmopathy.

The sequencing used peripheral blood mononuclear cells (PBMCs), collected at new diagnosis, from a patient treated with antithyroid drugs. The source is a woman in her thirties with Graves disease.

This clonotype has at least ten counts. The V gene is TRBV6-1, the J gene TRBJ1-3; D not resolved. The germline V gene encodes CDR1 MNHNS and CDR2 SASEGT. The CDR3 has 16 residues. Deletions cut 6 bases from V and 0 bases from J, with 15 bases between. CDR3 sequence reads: CASRPTAGISGNTIYF. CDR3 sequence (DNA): TGTGCCAGCAGACCCACCGCTGGCATCTCTGGAAACACCATATATTTT.

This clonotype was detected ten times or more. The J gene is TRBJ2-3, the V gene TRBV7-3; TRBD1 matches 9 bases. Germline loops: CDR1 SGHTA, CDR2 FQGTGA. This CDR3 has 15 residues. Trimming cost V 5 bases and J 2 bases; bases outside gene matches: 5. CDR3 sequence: CASSMNRGLTDTQYF. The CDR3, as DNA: TGTGCCAGCAGCATGAACAGGGGGCTCACAGATACGCAGTATTTT.

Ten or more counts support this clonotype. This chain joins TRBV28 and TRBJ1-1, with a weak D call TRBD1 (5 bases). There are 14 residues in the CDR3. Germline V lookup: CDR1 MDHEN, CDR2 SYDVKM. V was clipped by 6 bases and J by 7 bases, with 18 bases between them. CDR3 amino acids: CASRATVGSLEAFF. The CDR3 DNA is TGTGCCAGCAGGGCGACAGTGGGCAGCCTTGAAGCTTTCTTT.

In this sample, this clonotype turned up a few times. DNA of the CDR3: TGCAGTGCTTTGACAGGGAATACCTACGAGCAGTACTTC. Its protein product is CSALTGNTYEQYF. This chain links TRBV20-1 with TRBJ2-7; TRBD1 aligns across 7 bases. This CDR3 comprises 13 residues. Trimming at V came to 5 bases and at J to 2 bases, leaving 6 bases not matched to a gene. Germline-derived CDR1 and CDR2 are DFQATT and SNEGSKA (reference sequence).

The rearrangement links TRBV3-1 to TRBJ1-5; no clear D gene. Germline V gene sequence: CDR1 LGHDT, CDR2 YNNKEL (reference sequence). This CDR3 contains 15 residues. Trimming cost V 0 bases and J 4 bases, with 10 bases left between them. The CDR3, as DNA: TGTGCCAGCAGCCAAGATTTTTACAGTAATCAGCCCCAGCATTTT. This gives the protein CASSQDFYSNQPQHF.

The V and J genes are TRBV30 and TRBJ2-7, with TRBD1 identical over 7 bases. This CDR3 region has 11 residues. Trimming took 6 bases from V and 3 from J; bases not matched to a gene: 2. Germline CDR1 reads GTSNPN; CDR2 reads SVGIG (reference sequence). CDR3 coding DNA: TGTGCCTGCCGGGACAGCTACGAGCAGTACTTC. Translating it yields CACRDSYEQYF.